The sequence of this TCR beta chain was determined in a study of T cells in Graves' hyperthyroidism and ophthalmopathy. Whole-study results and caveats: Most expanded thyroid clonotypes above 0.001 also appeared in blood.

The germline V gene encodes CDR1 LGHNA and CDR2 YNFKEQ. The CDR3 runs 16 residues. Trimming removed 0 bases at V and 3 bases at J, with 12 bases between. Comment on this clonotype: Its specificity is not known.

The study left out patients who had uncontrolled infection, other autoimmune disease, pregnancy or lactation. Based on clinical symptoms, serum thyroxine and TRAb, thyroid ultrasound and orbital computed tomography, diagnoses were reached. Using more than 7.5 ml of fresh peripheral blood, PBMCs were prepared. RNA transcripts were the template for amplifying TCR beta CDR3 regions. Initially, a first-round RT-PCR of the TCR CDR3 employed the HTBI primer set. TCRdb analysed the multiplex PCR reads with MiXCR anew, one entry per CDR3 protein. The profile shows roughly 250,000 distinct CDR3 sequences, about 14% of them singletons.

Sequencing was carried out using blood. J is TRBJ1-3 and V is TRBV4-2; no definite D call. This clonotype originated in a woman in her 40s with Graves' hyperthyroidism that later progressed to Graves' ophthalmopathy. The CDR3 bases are TGTGCCAGCAGCCAAGATCACAGAGAGGTTGGAAACACCATATATTTT. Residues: CASSQDHREVGNTIYF.